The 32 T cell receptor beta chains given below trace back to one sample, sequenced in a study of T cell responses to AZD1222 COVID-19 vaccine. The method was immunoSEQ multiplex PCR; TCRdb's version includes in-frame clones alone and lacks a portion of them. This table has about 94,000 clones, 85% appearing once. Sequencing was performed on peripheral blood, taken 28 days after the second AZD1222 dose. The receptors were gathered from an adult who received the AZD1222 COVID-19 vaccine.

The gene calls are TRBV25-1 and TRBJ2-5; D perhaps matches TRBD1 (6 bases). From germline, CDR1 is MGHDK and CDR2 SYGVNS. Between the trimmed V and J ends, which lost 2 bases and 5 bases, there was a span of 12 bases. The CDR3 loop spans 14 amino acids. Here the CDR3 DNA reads TGTGCCAGCAGTGAAGCAGGGGCGCCTGAGACCCAGTACTTC. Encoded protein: CASSEAGAPETQYF.

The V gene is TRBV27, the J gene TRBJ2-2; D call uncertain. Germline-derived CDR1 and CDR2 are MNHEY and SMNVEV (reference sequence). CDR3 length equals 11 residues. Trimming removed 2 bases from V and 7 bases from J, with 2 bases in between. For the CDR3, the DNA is TGTGCCAGCAGTTTAAACGGGGAGCTGTTTTTT. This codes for CASSLNGELFF.

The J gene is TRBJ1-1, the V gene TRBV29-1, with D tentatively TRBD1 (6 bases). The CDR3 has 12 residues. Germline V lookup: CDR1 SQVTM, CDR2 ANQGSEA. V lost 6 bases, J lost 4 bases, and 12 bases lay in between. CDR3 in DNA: TGCAGCGTATTAACAGGGTCCACTGAAGCTTTCTTT. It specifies CSVLTGSTEAFF. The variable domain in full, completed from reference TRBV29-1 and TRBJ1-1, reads SAVISQKPSRDICQRGTSLTIQCQVDSQVTMMFWYRQQPGQSLTLIATANQGSEATYESGFVIDKFPISRPNLTFSTLTVSNMSPEDSSIYLCSVLTGSTEAFFGQGTRLTVV.

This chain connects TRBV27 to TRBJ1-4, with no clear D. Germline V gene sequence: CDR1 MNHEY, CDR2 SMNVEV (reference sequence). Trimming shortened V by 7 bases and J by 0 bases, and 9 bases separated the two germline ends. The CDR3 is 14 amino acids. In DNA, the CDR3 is TGTGCCAGCACCTCCGTAACAACTAATGAAAAACTGTTTTTT. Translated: CASTSVTTNEKLFF.

The CDR3 loop reads CATSRSPTNEKLFF. DNA for the CDR3: TGTGCCACCAGCCGCTCGCCAACTAATGAAAAACTGTTTTTT. The V gene is TRBV15, the J gene TRBJ1-4; D gene ambiguous. Trimming took 5 bases from V and 0 from J, leaving 7 bases between them. The CDR3 has 14 amino acids. Germline V gives CDR1 LNHNV, CDR2 YYDKDF (reference sequence).

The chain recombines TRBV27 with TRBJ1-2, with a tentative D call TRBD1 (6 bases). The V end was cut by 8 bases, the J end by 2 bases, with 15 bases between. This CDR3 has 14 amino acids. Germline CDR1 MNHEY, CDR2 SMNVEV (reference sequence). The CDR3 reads CASSRGTPNYGYTF. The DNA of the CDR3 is TGTGCCAGCTCCCGTGGGACACCCAACTATGGCTACACCTTC.

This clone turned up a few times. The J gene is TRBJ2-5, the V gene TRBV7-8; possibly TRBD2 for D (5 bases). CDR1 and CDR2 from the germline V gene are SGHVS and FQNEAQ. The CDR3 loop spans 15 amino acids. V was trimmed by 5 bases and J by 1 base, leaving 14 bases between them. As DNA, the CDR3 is TGTGCCAGCAGCCGTCGAGGGCGGCGCCAAGAGACCCAGTACTTC. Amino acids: CASSRRGRRQETQYF.

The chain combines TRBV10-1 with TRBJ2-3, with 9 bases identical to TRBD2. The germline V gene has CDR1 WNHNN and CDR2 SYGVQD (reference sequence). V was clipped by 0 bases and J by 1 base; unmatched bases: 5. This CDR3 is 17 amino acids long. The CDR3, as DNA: TGCGCCAGCAGTGAGTCGACGACTAGCGGTGGCACAGATACGCAGTATTTT. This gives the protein CASSESTTSGGTDTQYF.

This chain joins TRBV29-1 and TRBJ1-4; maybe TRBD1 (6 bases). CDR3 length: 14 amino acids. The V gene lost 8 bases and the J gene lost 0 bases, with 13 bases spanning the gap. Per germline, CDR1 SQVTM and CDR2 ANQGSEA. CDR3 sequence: CSTRGRTTNEKLFF. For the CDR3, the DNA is TGCAGCACCAGGGGACGGACAACTAATGAAAAACTGTTTTTT.

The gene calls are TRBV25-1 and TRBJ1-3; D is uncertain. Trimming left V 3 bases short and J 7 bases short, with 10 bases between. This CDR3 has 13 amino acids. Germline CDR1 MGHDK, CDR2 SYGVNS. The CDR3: CASSEHGANTIYF. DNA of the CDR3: TGTGCCAGCAGTGAGCACGGCGCCAACACCATATATTTT.

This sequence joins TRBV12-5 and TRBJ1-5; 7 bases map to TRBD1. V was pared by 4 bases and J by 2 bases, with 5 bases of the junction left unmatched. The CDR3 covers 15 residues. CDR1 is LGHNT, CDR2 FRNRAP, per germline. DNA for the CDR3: TGTGCTAGTGGTTCGACAGGGCCTGGCAATCAGCCCCAGCATTTT. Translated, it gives CASGSTGPGNQPQHF.

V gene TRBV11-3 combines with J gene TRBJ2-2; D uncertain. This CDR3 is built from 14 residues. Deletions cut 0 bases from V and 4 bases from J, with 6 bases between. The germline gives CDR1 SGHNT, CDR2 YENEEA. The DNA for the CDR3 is TGTGCCAGCAGCTTAGACCCAGTCACCGGGGAGCTGTTTTTT. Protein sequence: CASSLDPVTGELFF.

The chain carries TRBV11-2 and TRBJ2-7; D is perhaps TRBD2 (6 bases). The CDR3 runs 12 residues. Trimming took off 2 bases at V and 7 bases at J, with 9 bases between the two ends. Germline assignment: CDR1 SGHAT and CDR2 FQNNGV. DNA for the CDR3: TGTGCCAGCAGCTTATTCCGGGGGGAGCAGTACTTC. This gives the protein CASSLFRGEQYF.

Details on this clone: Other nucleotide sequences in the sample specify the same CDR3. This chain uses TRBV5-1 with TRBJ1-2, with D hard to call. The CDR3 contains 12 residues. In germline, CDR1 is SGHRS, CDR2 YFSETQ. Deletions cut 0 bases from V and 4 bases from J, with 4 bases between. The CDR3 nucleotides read TGCGCCAGCAGCTTGGGTGGCTATGGCTACACCTTC. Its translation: CASSLGGYGYTF.

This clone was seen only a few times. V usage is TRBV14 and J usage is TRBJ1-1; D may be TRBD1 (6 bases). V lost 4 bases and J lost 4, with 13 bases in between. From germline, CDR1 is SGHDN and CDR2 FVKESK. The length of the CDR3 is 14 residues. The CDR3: CASSPQGLGTEAFF. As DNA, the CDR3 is TGTGCCAGCAGCCCCCAGGGGTTAGGCACTGAAGCTTTCTTT.

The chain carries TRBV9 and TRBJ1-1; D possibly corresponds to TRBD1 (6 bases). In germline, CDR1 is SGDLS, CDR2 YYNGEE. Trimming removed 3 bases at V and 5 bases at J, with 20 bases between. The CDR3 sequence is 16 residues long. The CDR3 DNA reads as TGTGCCAGCAGCGCCGTGGCCGGGGGCTGGAGAACTGAAGCTTTCTTT. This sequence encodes CASSAVAGGWRTEAFF.

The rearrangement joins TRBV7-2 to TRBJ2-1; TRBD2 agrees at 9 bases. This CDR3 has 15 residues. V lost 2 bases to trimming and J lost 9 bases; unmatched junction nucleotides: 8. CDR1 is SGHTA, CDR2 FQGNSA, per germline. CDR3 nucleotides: TGTGCCAGCAGCTTAACCAGCGGGAGGATTGGTGAGCAGTTCTTC. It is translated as CASSLTSGRIGEQFF.

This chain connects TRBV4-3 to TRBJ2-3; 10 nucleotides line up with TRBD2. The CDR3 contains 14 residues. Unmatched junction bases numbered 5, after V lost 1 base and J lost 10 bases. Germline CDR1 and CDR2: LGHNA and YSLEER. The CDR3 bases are TGCGCCAGCAGCCAAGCGGGGCTAGCGGGGGCGCAGTATTTT. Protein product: CASSQAGLAGAQYF.

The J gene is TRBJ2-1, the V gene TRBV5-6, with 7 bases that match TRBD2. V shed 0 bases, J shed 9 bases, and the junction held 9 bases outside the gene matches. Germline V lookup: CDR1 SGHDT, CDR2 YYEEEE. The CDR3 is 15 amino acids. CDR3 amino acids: CASSLVTSVLGEQFF. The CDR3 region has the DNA TGTGCCAGCAGCTTGGTAACTAGCGTATTGGGTGAGCAGTTCTTC.

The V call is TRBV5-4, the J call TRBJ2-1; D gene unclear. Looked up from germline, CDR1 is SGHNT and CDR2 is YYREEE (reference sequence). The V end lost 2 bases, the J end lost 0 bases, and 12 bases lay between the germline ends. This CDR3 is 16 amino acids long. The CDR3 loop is CASSFFGVSSYNEQFF. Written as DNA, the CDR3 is TGTGCCAGCAGCTTTTTTGGGGTTAGCTCCTACAATGAGCAGTTCTTC.

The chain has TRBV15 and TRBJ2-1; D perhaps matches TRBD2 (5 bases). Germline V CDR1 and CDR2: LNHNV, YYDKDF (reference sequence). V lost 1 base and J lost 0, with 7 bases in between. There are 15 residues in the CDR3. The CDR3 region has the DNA TGTGCCACCAGCAGAGGAGGGAGCTCCTACAATGAGCAGTTCTTC. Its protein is CATSRGGSSYNEQFF.

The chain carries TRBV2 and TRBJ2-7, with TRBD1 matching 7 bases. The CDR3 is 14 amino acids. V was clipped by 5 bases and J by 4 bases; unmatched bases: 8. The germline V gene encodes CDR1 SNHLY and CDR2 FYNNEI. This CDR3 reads CASSTGTVGYEQYF. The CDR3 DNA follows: TGTGCCAGCAGTACCGGGACAGTCGGTTACGAGCAGTACTTC.

CDR3 nucleotides: TGTGCCAGCAGCCCCGGACAGGGAGACTACAATGAGCAGTTCTTC. Protein sequence: CASSPGQGDYNEQFF. This chain links TRBV5-5 with TRBJ2-1; TRBD1 agrees at 8 bases. This CDR3 region has 15 residues. V gave up 4 bases and J gave up 3 bases; unmatched junction bases: 6. Germline CDR1 reads SGHKS; CDR2 reads YYEKEE (reference sequence).

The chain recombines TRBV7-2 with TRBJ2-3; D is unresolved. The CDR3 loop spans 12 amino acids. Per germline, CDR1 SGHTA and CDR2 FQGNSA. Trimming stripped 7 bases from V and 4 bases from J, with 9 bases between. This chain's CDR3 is CASTLASDTQYF. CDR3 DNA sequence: TGTGCCAGCACCCTCGCTTCAGATACGCAGTATTTT.

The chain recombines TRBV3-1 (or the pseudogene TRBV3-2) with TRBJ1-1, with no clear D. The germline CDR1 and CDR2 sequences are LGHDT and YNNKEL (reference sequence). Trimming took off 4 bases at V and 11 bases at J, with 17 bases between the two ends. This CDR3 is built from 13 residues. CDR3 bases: TGTGCCAGCAGCCTTGGAGCAGCATCAGCGGCTTTCTTT. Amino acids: CASSLGAASAAFF.

The CDR3 nucleotides read TGTGCCAGCACCAAGGGCAACAATCAGCCCCAGCATTTT. Translating gives CASTKGNNQPQHF. V usage is TRBV6-6 and J usage is TRBJ1-5, with unresolved D. This CDR3 has 13 residues. Deletions cut 7 bases from V and 3 bases from J, with 10 bases between. In germline, CDR1 is MNHNY, CDR2 SVGAGI (reference sequence).

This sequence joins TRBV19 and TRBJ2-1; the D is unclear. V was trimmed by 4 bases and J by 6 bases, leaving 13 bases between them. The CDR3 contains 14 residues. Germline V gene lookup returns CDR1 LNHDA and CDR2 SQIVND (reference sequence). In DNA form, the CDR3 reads TGTGCCAGTAGTACACAAGCACGAGTCAATGAGCAGTTCTTC. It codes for CASSTQARVNEQFF.

The CDR3 loop reads CASWGVINQPQHF. The CDR3 bases are TGTGCCAGCTGGGGGGTGATCAATCAGCCCCAGCATTTT. The chain uses TRBV6-5 and TRBJ1-5; weak D call: TRBD1 (5 bases). The V end was cut by 8 bases, the J end by 3 bases, with 11 bases between. The CDR3 has 13 amino acids. Germline assignment: CDR1 MNHEY and CDR2 SVGAGI.

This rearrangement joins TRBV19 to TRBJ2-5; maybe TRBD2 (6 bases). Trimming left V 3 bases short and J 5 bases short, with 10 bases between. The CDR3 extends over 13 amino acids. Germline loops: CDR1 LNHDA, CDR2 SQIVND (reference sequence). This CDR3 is CASSISGPETQYF. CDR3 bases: TGTGCCAGTAGTATCAGCGGGCCGGAGACCCAGTACTTC.

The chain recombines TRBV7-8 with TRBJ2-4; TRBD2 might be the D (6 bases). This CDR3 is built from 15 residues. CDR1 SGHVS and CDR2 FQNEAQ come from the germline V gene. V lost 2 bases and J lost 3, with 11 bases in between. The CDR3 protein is CASSLSRDVKNIQYF. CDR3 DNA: TGTGCCAGCAGCTTATCGCGGGATGTCAAAAACATTCAGTACTTC. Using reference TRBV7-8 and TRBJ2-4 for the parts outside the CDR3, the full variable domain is GAGVSQSPRYKVAKRGQDVALRCDPISGHVSLFWYQQALGQGPEFLTYFQNEAQLDKSGLPSDRFFAERPEGSVSTLKIQRTQQEDSAVYLCASSLSRDVKNIQYFGAGTRLSVL.

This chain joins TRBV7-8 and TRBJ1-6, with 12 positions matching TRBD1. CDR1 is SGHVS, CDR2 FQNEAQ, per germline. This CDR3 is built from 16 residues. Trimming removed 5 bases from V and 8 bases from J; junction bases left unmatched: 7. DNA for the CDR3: TGTGCCAGCAGCCTCGGGACAGGGGGCGCTTATTCACCCCTCCACTTT. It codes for CASSLGTGGAYSPLHF.

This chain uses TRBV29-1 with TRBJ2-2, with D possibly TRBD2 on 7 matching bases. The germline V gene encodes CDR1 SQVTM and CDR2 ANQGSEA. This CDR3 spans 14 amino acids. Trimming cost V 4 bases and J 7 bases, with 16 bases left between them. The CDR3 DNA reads TGCAGCGTTGCCGGGGGGCCCCACGGCGGGGAGCTGTTTTTT. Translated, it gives CSVAGGPHGGELFF.